Listed here are 28 T cell receptor beta chains from one sample, sequenced in a study of blood T cell repertoires in COVID-19. The method was immunoSEQ multiplex PCR; TCRdb's version includes in-frame clones alone and lacks a portion of them. The repertoire includes over 250,000 clones, about four fifths of them detected once, and approximately 9% sits in the top ten. Sequencing input: peripheral blood. The source is a woman in her forties or fifties who had recovered from COVID-19.

This chain joins TRBV28 and TRBJ1-2, with D tentatively TRBD1 (5 bases). The CDR3 loop spans 13 amino acids. From germline, CDR1 is MDHEN and CDR2 SYDVKM. Trimming shortened V by 7 bases and J by 5 bases, and 14 bases separated the two germline ends. The CDR3 nucleotides are TGTGCCAGCACCGATGGAGGGGCTTATGGCTACACCTTC. Translated: CASTDGGAYGYTF.

This chain links TRBV19 with TRBJ2-7; D is perhaps TRBD2 (6 bases). V gave up 6 bases and J gave up 12 bases, with 24 bases separating them. From germline, CDR1 is LNHDA and CDR2 SQIVND (reference sequence). The CDR3 sequence is 14 residues long. The CDR3 region is CASRDLRGTGWLYF. CDR3 coding DNA: TGTGCCAGTAGAGACCTACGGGGGACGGGTTGGCTGTACTTC.

The chain employs TRBV7-9 and TRBJ2-1; tentative D call: TRBD2 (5 bases). With 1 base removed from V and 5 bases from J, the gap between germline ends came to 12 bases. The germline CDR1 and CDR2 sequences are SEHNR and FQNEAQ (reference sequence). The CDR3 runs to 15 residues. In nucleotides, the CDR3 is TGTGCCAGCAGCTTAGGCCTCGTGGGAGACAATGAGCAGTTCTTC. Its protein is CASSLGLVGDNEQFF.

The chain has TRBV11-1 and TRBJ2-6; D gene uncertain. Trimming left V 1 base short and J 12 bases short, with 10 bases between. The CDR3 covers 13 residues. CDR1 SGHAT and CDR2 FQDESV come from the germline V gene (reference sequence). Here the CDR3 reads CASSLGRAGVLTF. DNA of the CDR3: TGTGCCAGCAGCTTAGGTCGTGCAGGCGTCCTGACTTTC. Drawing the rest from reference TRBV11-1 and TRBJ2-6, the complete variable domain is EAEVAQSPRYKITEKSQAVAFWCDPISGHATLYWYRQILGQGPELLVQFQDESVVDDSQLPKDRFSAERLKGVDSTLKIQPAELGDSAMYLCASSLGRAGVLTFGAGSRLTVL.

In this sample, this clone turned up once. The gene calls are TRBV28 and TRBJ1-2; tentatively, D is TRBD1 (6 bases). V was pared by 2 bases and J by 3 bases, with 7 bases between. The CDR3 consists of 13 residues. Germline values: CDR1 MDHEN, CDR2 SYDVKM. The CDR3: CASSLGGHYGYTF. As DNA, the CDR3 is TGTGCCAGCAGTTTAGGGGGCCACTATGGCTACACCTTC.

J is TRBJ2-6 and V is TRBV28, with 7 bases lining up with TRBD1. Germline V gene sequence: CDR1 MDHEN, CDR2 SYDVKM. CDR3 length equals 17 residues. J lost 4 bases, V lost 4 bases, and 10 bases had no gene match. The CDR3: CASSSIQTGSGANVLTF. The CDR3, as DNA: TGTGCCAGCAGTTCCATCCAGACAGGGTCCGGGGCCAACGTCCTGACTTTC.

The CDR3 sequence is CASRGSTGANVLTF. CDR3 in DNA: TGCGCCAGCAGGGGGAGTACAGGGGCCAACGTCCTGACTTTC. The chain links TRBV5-1 to TRBJ2-6; weak D call: TRBD2 (5 bases). This CDR3 spans 14 amino acids. CDR1 and CDR2 from the germline V gene are SGHRS and YFSETQ. V gave up 5 bases and J gave up 4 bases, with 10 bases separating them.

The chain has TRBV12-5 and TRBJ2-5, with D tentatively TRBD1 (5 bases). Trimming took 11 bases from V and 5 from J, leaving 24 bases between them. Germline V CDR1 and CDR2: LGHNT, FRNRAP. This CDR3 contains 15 residues. Here the CDR3 reads CAPTSGLPSRETQYF. The DNA of the CDR3 is TGTGCTCCTACCTCAGGGCTACCATCTAGGGAGACCCAGTACTTC.

The DNA for the CDR3 is TGTGCCAGCAGTTCGTCCGGGGACAGGGGAGCCGGGCGCGAAAAACTGTTTTTT. Its protein is CASSSSGDRGAGREKLFF. The chain joins TRBV7-2 to TRBJ1-4; 10 bases match TRBD1. The CDR3 extends over 18 amino acids. Germline-derived CDR1 and CDR2 are SGHTA and FQGNSA. V trimming: 6 bases; J trimming: 8 bases; junction bases outside the gene matches: 18.

This sequence joins TRBV5-4 and TRBJ2-1, with TRBD1 identical over 8 bases. This CDR3 spans 16 amino acids. V was pared by 1 base and J by 6 bases, with 9 bases of the junction left unmatched. Germline CDR1 and CDR2: SGHNT and YYREEE (reference sequence). CDR3 loop: CASSLSLRQGFNEQFF. CDR3 coding DNA: TGTGCCAGCAGCTTGTCCCTCCGACAGGGGTTCAATGAGCAGTTCTTC.

CDR3 DNA sequence: TGCGCCAGCAGCACCGGGGCTCTCGGGAGTGGCTACACCTTC. This codes for CASSTGALGSGYTF. The chain has TRBV5-1 and TRBJ1-2, with D perhaps matching TRBD1 (5 bases). This CDR3 has 14 residues. Germline-derived CDR1 and CDR2 are SGHRS and YFSETQ. Trimming cost V 4 bases and J 7 bases, with 17 bases left between them.

J is TRBJ2-3 and V is TRBV10-3, with 8 bases matching TRBD1. Per germline, CDR1 ENHRY and CDR2 SYGVKD. The CDR3 totals 17 residues. V shed 0 bases and J 2 bases; nucleotides not matched to a gene: 7. The CDR3 DNA follows: TGTGCCATCAGTGAGTCGTCCGGGACAGGACACACAGATACGCAGTATTTT. Translating gives CAISESSGTGHTDTQYF.

The V call is TRBV19, the J call TRBJ2-7; a possible D gene is TRBD1 (6 bases). The germline V and J ends were trimmed by 4 bases and 2 bases, with 6 bases remaining between them. Germline-derived CDR1 and CDR2 are LNHDA and SQIVND (reference sequence). This CDR3 has 12 residues. The CDR3 loop reads CASSNRAYEQYF. The DNA of the CDR3 is TGTGCCAGTAGTAACAGGGCCTACGAGCAGTACTTC.

This rearrangement joins TRBV19 to TRBJ2-5; unclear D gene. This CDR3 is built from 15 residues. V gave up 3 bases and J gave up 2 bases, with 13 bases separating them. Germline assignment: CDR1 LNHDA and CDR2 SQIVND (reference sequence). The CDR3 DNA is TGTGCCAGTAGTATCGACAACGTACCACAAGAGACCCAGTACTTC. It translates to CASSIDNVPQETQYF.

The genes are TRBV7-2 and TRBJ2-7; TRBD1 aligns across 9 bases. This CDR3 is built from 14 residues. After removal of 4 bases from V and 4 bases from J, the junction contained 5 bases not matched to a gene. Germline CDR1 SGHTA, CDR2 FQGNSA. This CDR3 reads CASSYGTGLYEQYF. The CDR3 nucleotides are TGTGCCAGCAGCTATGGGACAGGGCTTTACGAGCAGTACTTC. Variable domain in full (rest from reference TRBV7-2 and TRBJ2-7): GAGVSQSPSNKVTEKGKDVELRCDPISGHTALYWYRQSLGQGLEFLIYFQGNSAPDKSGLPSDRFSAERTGGSVSTLTIQRTQQEDSAVYLCASSYGTGLYEQYFGPGTRLTVT.

This chain joins TRBV7-8 and TRBJ1-2, with D unclear. The germline CDR1 and CDR2 sequences are SGHVS and FQNEAQ. The CDR3 contains 13 residues. V gave up 0 bases and J gave up 6 bases, with 8 bases separating them. This CDR3 reads CASSLAVYDGYTF. CDR3 coding DNA: TGTGCCAGCAGCTTAGCTGTCTACGATGGCTACACCTTC.

The chain couples TRBV10-3 to TRBJ1-1, with D possibly TRBD1 on 6 matching bases. V was cut by 3 bases and J by 1 base, with 12 bases left in between. This CDR3 has 15 residues. CDR1 and CDR2 (germline): ENHRY, SYGVKD. The CDR3 DNA sequence: TGTGCCATCAGTGATGCTTCACAGGGGAACACTGAAGCTTTCTTT. Amino acids: CAISDASQGNTEAFF.

This sequence joins TRBV7-2 and TRBJ2-2; D is perhaps TRBD2 (6 bases). V was cut by 2 bases and J by 1 base, with 11 bases left in between. There are 16 residues in the CDR3. Per germline, CDR1 SGHTA and CDR2 FQGNSA. The CDR3 DNA sequence: TGTGCCAGCAGCTTATTGGGGGGAAGGAACACCGGGGAGCTGTTTTTT. It is translated as CASSLLGGRNTGELFF.

This clone was counted a few times. The chain joins TRBV7-6 to TRBJ2-5; 7 nucleotides align to TRBD2. With V trimmed by 4 bases and J by 5 bases, 7 bases remained unmatched. The CDR3 runs 14 residues. Germline V CDR1 and CDR2: SGHVS, FNYEAQ. CDR3 bases: TGTGCCAGCAGCTCCTTGACTAGCCATGAGACCCAGTACTTC. Protein: CASSSLTSHETQYF.

DNA for the CDR3: TGTGCCAGCAGCCATCGACAGGGATCCACTAATGAAAAACTGTTTTTT. It is translated as CASSHRQGSTNEKLFF. The V gene is TRBV14, the J gene TRBJ1-4, with 7 bases aligning to TRBD1. CDR3 length equals 16 residues. V shed 3 bases, J shed 2 bases, and the junction held 6 bases outside the gene matches. The germline V gene encodes CDR1 SGHDN and CDR2 FVKESK.

V gene TRBV4-3 combines with J gene TRBJ2-7; TRBD1 agrees at 7 bases. The CDR3 extends over 14 amino acids. Germline assignment: CDR1 LGHNA and CDR2 YSLEER. Trimming removed 2 bases from V and 2 bases from J; junction bases left unmatched: 3. CDR3 in amino acids: CASSQRQGPYEQYF. The CDR3 DNA follows: TGCGCCAGCAGCCAACGACAGGGACCCTACGAGCAGTACTTC.

To note about this clone: Within the sample, other DNA sequences also encode this same CDR3. V usage is TRBV7-8 and J usage is TRBJ2-7; TRBD2 agrees at 7 bases. This CDR3 has 15 amino acids. Germline V lookup: CDR1 SGHVS, CDR2 FQNEAQ. The V segment lost 1 base and the J segment 3 bases; nucleotides outside the gene matches: 6. The CDR3, as DNA: TGTGCCAGCAGCTTAGTGGGAGCTAGCGGCTACGAGCAGTACTTC. Translated: CASSLVGASGYEQYF.

The table lists this clone with a few counts. The chain uses TRBV19 and TRBJ2-7; TRBD2 aligns across 11 bases. Unmatched junction bases numbered 5, after V lost 3 bases and J lost 4 bases. CDR1 LNHDA and CDR2 SQIVND come from the germline V gene (reference sequence). The CDR3 is 15 amino acids. The CDR3 DNA is TGTGCCAGTAGTATCGTTACTAGCGGGGGATACGAGCAGTACTTC. Encoded protein: CASSIVTSGGYEQYF.

The chain recombines TRBV9 with TRBJ2-3; TRBD2 is a possible D gene (5 bases). V was pared by 2 bases and J by 1 base, with 17 bases between. The CDR3 is 17 amino acids. Germline V gives CDR1 SGDLS, CDR2 YYNGEE. CDR3 sequence reads: CASSVGPLTRGTDTQYF. CDR3 in DNA: TGTGCCAGCAGCGTCGGCCCCCTAACGAGGGGCACAGATACGCAGTATTTT.

This chain connects TRBV30 to TRBJ2-1; 13 bases fit TRBD2. The V gene's germline CDR1 is GTSNPN and CDR2 SVGIG (reference sequence). The CDR3 is 16 residues long. Trimming took 5 bases from V and 8 from J; bases not matched to a gene: 12. This CDR3 is CAWDGLAGASRDEQFF. Written as DNA, the CDR3 is TGTGCCTGGGACGGACTAGCGGGAGCAAGTCGGGATGAGCAGTTCTTC.

The rearrangement uses TRBV19 and TRBJ2-1; 11 positions match TRBD2. J gave up 7 bases and V 6 bases, and 8 bases lay outside the gene matches. Germline assignment: CDR1 LNHDA and CDR2 SQIVND (reference sequence). This CDR3 contains 15 residues. CDR3 coding DNA: TGTGCCAGTAGCTTAGCGGGAGGGCCAGGTAATGAGCAGTTCTTC. Translated, it gives CASSLAGGPGNEQFF.

The chain is built from TRBV7-2 and TRBJ1-4, with D possibly matching TRBD1 (6 bases). Germline CDR1 SGHTA, CDR2 FQGNSA. Trimming left V 5 bases short and J 7 bases short, with 17 bases between. The CDR3 covers 15 residues. CDR3 bases: TGTGCCAGCAGCCCCGTAGCGGGGGGCTCTGAAAAACTGTTTTTT. Translating it yields CASSPVAGGSEKLFF. The full variable domain, with the rest looked up from reference TRBV7-2 and TRBJ1-4, is GAGVSQSPSNKVTEKGKDVELRCDPISGHTALYWYRQSLGQGLEFLIYFQGNSAPDKSGLPSDRFSAERTGGSVSTLTIQRTQQEDSAVYLCASSPVAGGSEKLFFGSGTQLSVL.

This clone was seen more than once but under ten times. The chain has TRBV5-1 and TRBJ2-2, with a possible D match to TRBD1 (5 bases). The V gene lost 4 bases and the J gene lost 1 base, with 8 bases spanning the gap. In germline, CDR1 is SGHRS, CDR2 YFSETQ. This CDR3 region has 14 residues. CDR3: CASSAQGNTGELFF. The CDR3 coding sequence is TGCGCCAGCAGCGCCCAGGGGAACACCGGGGAGCTGTTTTTT.